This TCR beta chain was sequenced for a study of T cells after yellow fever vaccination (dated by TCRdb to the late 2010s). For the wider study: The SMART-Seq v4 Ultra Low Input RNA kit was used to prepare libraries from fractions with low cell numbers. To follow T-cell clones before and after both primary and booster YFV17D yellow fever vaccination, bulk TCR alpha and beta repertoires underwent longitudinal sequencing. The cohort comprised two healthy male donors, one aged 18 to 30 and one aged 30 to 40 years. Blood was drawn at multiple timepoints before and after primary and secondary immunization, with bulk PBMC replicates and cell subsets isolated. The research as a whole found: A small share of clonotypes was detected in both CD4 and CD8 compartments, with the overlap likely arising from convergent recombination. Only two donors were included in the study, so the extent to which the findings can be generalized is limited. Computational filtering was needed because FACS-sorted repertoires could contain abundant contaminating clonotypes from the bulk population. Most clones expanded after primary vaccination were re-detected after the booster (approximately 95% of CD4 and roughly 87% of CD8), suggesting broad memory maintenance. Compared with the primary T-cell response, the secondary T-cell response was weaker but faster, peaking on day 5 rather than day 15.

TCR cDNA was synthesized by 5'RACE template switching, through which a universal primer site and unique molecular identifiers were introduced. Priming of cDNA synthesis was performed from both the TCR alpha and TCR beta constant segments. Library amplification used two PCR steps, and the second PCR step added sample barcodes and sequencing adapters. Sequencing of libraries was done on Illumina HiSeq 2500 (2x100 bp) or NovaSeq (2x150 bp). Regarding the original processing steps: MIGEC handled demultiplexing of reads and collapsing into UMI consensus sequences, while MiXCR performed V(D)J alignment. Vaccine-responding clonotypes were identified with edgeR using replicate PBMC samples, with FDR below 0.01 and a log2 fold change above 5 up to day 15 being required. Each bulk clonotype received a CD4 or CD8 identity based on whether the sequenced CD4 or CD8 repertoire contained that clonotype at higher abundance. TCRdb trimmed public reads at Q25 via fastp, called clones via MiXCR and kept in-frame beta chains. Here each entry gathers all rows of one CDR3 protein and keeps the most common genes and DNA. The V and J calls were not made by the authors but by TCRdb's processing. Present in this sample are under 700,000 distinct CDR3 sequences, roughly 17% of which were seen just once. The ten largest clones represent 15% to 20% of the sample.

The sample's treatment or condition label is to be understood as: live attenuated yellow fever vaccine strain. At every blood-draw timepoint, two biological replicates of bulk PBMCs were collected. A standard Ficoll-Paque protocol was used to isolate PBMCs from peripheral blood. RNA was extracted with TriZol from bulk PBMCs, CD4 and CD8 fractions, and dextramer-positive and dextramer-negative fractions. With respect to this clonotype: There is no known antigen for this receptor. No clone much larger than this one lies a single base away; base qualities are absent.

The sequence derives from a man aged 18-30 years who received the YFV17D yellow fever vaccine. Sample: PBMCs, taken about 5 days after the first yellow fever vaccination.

The CDR3 amino acid sequence is: CSVRGGVEQPQHF. DNA sequence: TGCAGCGTCCGGGGGGGGGTGGAACAGCCCCAGCATTTT. Here the chain combines TRBV29-1 and TRBJ1-5; a weak D assignment points to TRBD1 (5 bases agree). V is reduced by 6 bases and J by 7 bases, leaving a spacing of 16 bases between them. The germline V gene supplies CDR1 SQVTM and CDR2 ANQGSEA. The cysteine opens and the phenylalanine closes a CDR3 of 13 amino acids. The DNA shown is the 39-base CDR3, in frame from base 1.